The entry below gives a single T cell receptor (beta chain) sequence along with its context. Study processing details: Amplification of reference gene primers provided the estimated nucleated cell counts. Sequencing was performed with immunoSEQ multiplex PCR; in TCRdb, only in-frame clones are kept and a portion is missing. V, J and clone size are those of that table, while D and trimming were read from the DNA. Among roughly 80,000 clones listed, over 80% were seen once. V shed 4 bases and J 0 bases; nucleotides not matched to a gene: 8. Germline loops: CDR1 LGHDT, CDR2 YNNKEL (reference sequence). CDR3 length: 16 amino acids. The data originate from a study of blood T cell repertoires in COVID-19. Turning to the study itself: Samples came from the United States, Italy and Spain, spanning acute and convalescent COVID-19. Sources were T cells, B-cell-depleted T cells, or PBMCs; the material itself was cDNA or gDNA.

This rearrangement joins TRBV3-1 (or the pseudogene TRBV3-2) to TRBJ2-7, with 8 bases that match TRBD2. The sequence was obtained from a woman of 80 years or more with acute or convalescent COVID-19. Sequencing used peripheral blood. CDR3 sequence reads: CASSPGLAGISYEQYF. CDR3 DNA: TGTGCCAGCAGCCCAGGTCTAGCGGGTATCTCCTACGAGCAGTACTTC.